These 3 T cell receptor beta chains were sequenced from one sample in a study of T cells after yellow fever vaccination. A single record per CDR3 protein comes from TCRdb applying MiXCR to the 5' RACE reads. Found here are around 300,000 distinct CDR3 sequences, 10% to 15% of them singletons; the top ten hold about 0.54%. The sequencing here drew on CD4+ T cells sorted from PBMCs, taken 45 days after the yellow fever booster vaccination. The receptors come from a man in his thirties or forties who received the YFV17D yellow fever vaccine.

The chain employs TRBV3-1 and TRBJ2-1; tentative D call: TRBD2 (6 bases). Trimming left V 1 base short and J 5 bases short, with 9 bases between. The CDR3 spans 14 residues. Germline assignment: CDR1 LGHDT and CDR2 YNNKEL (reference sequence). The CDR3 sequence: CASSQAGGNNEQFF. The CDR3 DNA sequence: TGTGCCAGCAGCCAAGCGGGCGGGAACAATGAGCAGTTCTTC.

The chain uses TRBV6-5 and TRBJ2-5; D perhaps matches TRBD2 (7 bases). This CDR3 is 14 amino acids long. Trimming pared 0 bases from V and 9 bases from J, leaving 14 bases between. Looked up from germline, CDR1 is MNHEY and CDR2 is SVGAGI. The CDR3 sequence: CASSYSSGGGAQYF. CDR3 in DNA: TGTGCCAGCAGTTACTCTTCGGGGGGCGGGGCCCAGTACTTC.

There are a few counts of this clonotype. This chain connects TRBV12-3 or TRBV12-4 to TRBJ2-1, with 9 nucleotides matching TRBD2. CDR3 length equals 14 residues. Germline trimming cut 6 bases from V and 9 bases from J; bases unmatched to any gene: 9. The chain's CDR3 is CASRDLAGRVEQFF. Written as DNA, the CDR3 is TGTGCCAGCAGGGATCTAGCGGGAAGGGTTGAGCAGTTCTTC.